The 8 T cell receptor beta chains below come from one sample, sequenced in a study of T cell changes during pregnancy in multiple sclerosis. Libraries were prepared by immunoSEQ multiplex PCR; TCRdb keeps only in-frame clonotypes and omits some of them. The sample consists of around 30,000 clones, about 93% of them appearing once. The starting material was CD4+ T cells from peripheral blood mononuclear cells, obtained after pregnancy. The receptors originated from a female donor with multiple sclerosis, enrolled in a pregnancy study.

V and J are TRBV5-1 and TRBJ2-1, with D perhaps matching TRBD2 (5 bases). CDR1 is SGHRS, CDR2 YFSETQ, per germline. The CDR3 has 15 amino acids. The V end lost 1 base, the J end lost 5 bases, and 13 bases lay between the germline ends. DNA of the CDR3: TGCGCCAGCAGCTTGACGGGGTATACCGACAATGAGCAGTTCTTC. Its translation is CASSLTGYTDNEQFF. Looking up the rest from reference TRBV5-1 and TRBJ2-1 gives the full variable domain: KAGVTQTPRYLIKTRGQQVTLSCSPISGHRSVSWYQQTPGQGLQFLFEYFSETQRNKGNFPGRFSGRQFSNSRSEMNVSTLELGDSALYLCASSLTGYTDNEQFFGPGTRLTVL.

V and J are TRBV7-2 and TRBJ1-5; D is unresolved. This CDR3 has 15 amino acids. Germline V gene data show CDR1 as SGHTA and CDR2 as FQGNSA. Trimming cost V 5 bases and J 0 bases, with 11 bases left between them. CDR3 coding DNA: TGTGCCAGCAGCGTAGACACGCTTAGCAATCAGCCCCAGCATTTT. It is translated as CASSVDTLSNQPQHF. The full variable domain, in which reference TRBV7-2 and TRBJ1-5 provide the parts outside the CDR3, is GAGVSQSPSNKVTEKGKDVELRCDPISGHTALYWYRQSLGQGLEFLIYFQGNSAPDKSGLPSDRFSAERTGGSVSTLTIQRTQQEDSAVYLCASSVDTLSNQPQHFGDGTRLSIL.

The chain links TRBV27 to TRBJ2-5, with 8 positions matching TRBD1. J lost 2 bases, V lost 6 bases, and 2 bases had no gene match. The CDR3 totals 13 residues. Germline-derived CDR1 and CDR2 are MNHEY and SMNVEV (reference sequence). CDR3 in amino acids: CASRTGAQETQYF. The DNA for the CDR3 is TGTGCCAGCAGGACAGGGGCACAAGAGACCCAGTACTTC.

The CDR3 protein is CASKGQAHTEAFF. CDR3 DNA: TGTGCCAGCAAGGGACAAGCGCACACTGAAGCTTTCTTT. This chain uses TRBV18 with TRBJ1-1, with D possibly being TRBD1 (6 bases). Germline values: CDR1 KGHSH, CDR2 LQKENI. V shed 8 bases and J shed 3 bases, with 13 bases lying between them. The CDR3 contains 13 residues.

V usage is TRBV5-8 and J usage is TRBJ2-5; D is unclear. The CDR3 extends over 14 amino acids. In germline, CDR1 is SGHTS, CDR2 YDEGEE. V was trimmed by 6 bases and J by 0 bases, leaving 12 bases between them. The CDR3 reads CASTMTPYQETQYF. CDR3 in DNA: TGTGCCAGCACCATGACACCGTACCAAGAGACCCAGTACTTC.

V usage is TRBV5-1 and J usage is TRBJ2-1; 8 positions match TRBD1. CDR1 SGHRS and CDR2 YFSETQ come from the germline V gene. The CDR3 contains 15 residues. Unmatched junction bases numbered 4, after V lost 2 bases and J lost 3 bases. Written as DNA, the CDR3 is TGCGCCAGCAGCTTTACGGACAGGGTCTACAATGAGCAGTTCTTC. Translation: CASSFTDRVYNEQFF. Based on the CDR3 plus reference TRBV5-1 and TRBJ2-1, the full variable domain is KAGVTQTPRYLIKTRGQQVTLSCSPISGHRSVSWYQQTPGQGLQFLFEYFSETQRNKGNFPGRFSGRQFSNSRSEMNVSTLELGDSALYLCASSFTDRVYNEQFFGPGTRLTVL.

The rearrangement joins TRBV10-3 to TRBJ2-3, with 7 bases fitting TRBD2. Germline CDR1 ENHRY, CDR2 SYGVKD. This CDR3 contains 19 residues. The trim removed 0 bases at V and 0 bases at J, leaving 12 bases unmatched. The CDR3 bases are TGTGCCATCAGTGAGTCGAACGCGGGGGAAACTCTAAGCACAGATACGCAGTATTTT. It yields the protein CAISESNAGETLSTDTQYF.

The chain has TRBV27 and TRBJ2-3; 13 bases fit TRBD2. CDR3 length equals 19 residues. V lost 7 bases, J lost 2 bases, and 15 bases stayed unmatched. CDR1 and CDR2 (germline): MNHEY, SMNVEV (reference sequence). CDR3 nucleotides: TGTGCCAGCACAGTCCGAGTTCGGGGACTAGCGGGACACACAGATACGCAGTATTTT. It encodes CASTVRVRGLAGHTDTQYF.